This T cell receptor (beta chain) was recovered during a study of cytomegalovirus exposure and HLA in healthy donors. Whole-study context: Within an early data release were 65 million to 90 million unique TCRs drawn from HLA-typed donors.

It was with 60 Vbeta and 13 Jbeta primers that the PCR ran. As processed by the authors: Counted up in a later analysis, unique TCR beta chains came to approximately 83 million, with around 11 million shared. Assay used: immunoSEQ multiplex PCR; TCRdb lists only in-frame clones, some missing. V and J calls plus clone size are reproduced from that table; the DNA served to infer D and trimming. The sample holds about 94,000 clones, approximately 66% seen once. Germline lookup yields CDR1 SGDLS and CDR2 YYNGEE. The J segment lost 1 base and the V segment lost 3 bases, leaving 12 bases of the junction unmatched. The CDR3 loop spans 17 amino acids.

Material for sequencing was PBMCs. This chain joins TRBV9 and TRBJ1-1; 7 positions agree with TRBD1. The sequence was obtained from a young man in good health and CMV-seronegative. The CDR3 protein is CASSAQPGTESNTEAFF. DNA for the CDR3: TGTGCCAGCAGCGCCCAACCCGGGACAGAGTCGAACACTGAAGCTTTCTTT.